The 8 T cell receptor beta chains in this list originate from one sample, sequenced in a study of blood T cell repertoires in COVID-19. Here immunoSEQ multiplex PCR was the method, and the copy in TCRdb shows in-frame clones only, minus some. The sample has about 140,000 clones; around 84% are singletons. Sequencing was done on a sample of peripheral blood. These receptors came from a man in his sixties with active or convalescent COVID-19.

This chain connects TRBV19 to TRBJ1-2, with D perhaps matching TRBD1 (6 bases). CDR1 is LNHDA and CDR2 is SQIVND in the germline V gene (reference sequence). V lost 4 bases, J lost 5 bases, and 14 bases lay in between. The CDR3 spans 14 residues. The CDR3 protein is CASSNPGAGYGYTF. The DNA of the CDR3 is TGTGCCAGTAGTAACCCAGGGGCGGGTTATGGCTACACCTTC.

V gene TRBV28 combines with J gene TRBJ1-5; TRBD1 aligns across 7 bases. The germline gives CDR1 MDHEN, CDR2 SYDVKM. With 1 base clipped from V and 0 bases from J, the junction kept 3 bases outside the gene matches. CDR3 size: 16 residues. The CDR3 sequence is CASSLLTGTSNQPQHF. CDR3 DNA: TGTGCCAGCAGTTTATTGACAGGGACTAGCAATCAGCCCCAGCATTTT. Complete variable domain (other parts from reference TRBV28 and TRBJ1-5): DVKVTQSSRYLVKRTGEKVFLECVQDMDHENMFWYRQDPGLGLRLIYFSYDVKMKEKGDIPEGYSVSREKKERFSLILESASTNQTSMYLCASSLLTGTSNQPQHFGDGTRLSIL.

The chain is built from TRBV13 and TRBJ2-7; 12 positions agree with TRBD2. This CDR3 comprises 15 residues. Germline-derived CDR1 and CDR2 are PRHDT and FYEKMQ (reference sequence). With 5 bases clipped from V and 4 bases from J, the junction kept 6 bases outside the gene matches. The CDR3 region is CASSEGLAGGYEQYF. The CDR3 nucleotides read TGTGCCAGCAGCGAAGGGCTAGCGGGGGGGTACGAGCAGTACTTC.

CDR3 region: CATSETGVITEAFF. The CDR3 region has the DNA TGTGCCACCAGCGAGACGGGGGTGATCACTGAAGCTTTCTTT. The V and J genes are TRBV15 and TRBJ1-1; a weak D match, TRBD1 (5 bases). V was clipped by 5 bases and J by 4 bases, with 14 bases between them. The CDR3 totals 14 residues. Germline V gene data show CDR1 as LNHNV and CDR2 as YYDKDF (reference sequence).

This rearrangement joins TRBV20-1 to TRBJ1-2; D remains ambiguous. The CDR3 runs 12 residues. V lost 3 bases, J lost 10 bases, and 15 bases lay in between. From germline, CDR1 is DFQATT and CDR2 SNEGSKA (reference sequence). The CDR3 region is CSASFGEADYTF. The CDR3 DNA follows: TGCAGTGCTAGTTTCGGGGAGGCTGACTACACCTTC.

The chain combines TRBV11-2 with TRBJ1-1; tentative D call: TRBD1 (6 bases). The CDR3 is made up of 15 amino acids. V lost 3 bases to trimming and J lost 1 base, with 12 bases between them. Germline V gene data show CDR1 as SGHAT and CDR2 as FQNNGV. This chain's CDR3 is CASSFSGRGNTEAFF. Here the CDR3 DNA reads TGTGCCAGCAGCTTCTCCGGCAGGGGGAACACTGAAGCTTTCTTT.

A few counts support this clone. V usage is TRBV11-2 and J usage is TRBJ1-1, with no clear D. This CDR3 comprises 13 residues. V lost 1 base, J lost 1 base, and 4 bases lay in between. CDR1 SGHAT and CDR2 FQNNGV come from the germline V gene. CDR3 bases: TGTGCCAGCAGCTTAGGGCCGAACACTGAAGCTTTCTTT. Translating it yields CASSLGPNTEAFF.

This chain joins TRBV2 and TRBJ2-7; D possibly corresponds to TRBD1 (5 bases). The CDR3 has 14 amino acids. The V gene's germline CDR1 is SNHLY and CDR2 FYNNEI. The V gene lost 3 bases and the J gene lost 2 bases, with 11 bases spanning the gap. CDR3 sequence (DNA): TGTGCCAGCAGTGATGGACCAGGGCCCTACGAGCAGTACTTC. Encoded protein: CASSDGPGPYEQYF.